This is a list of T cell receptor beta chains from one sample in a study of PD-1 blockade in classical Hodgkin lymphoma. Assay: immunoSEQ multiplex PCR; the TCRdb copy retains only in-frame clones and omits some. The sample contains approximately 150,000 clones, just under 80% of which appear only once. The input for sequencing was peripheral blood mononuclear cells (PBMCs), taken before the second cycle of nivolumab. The receptors were sampled from a human donor with classical Hodgkin lymphoma. Each CDR3 is given with its conserved first and last residue. The D gene is left open where the match is weak. Clone size, where shown, is once, few, many, or a class for clones that have expanded.

TRBJ2-5,-,TRBV7-7,TRBD2,CASSLRFVGVAGAAETQYF,TGTGCCAGCAGCTTACGCTTTGTTGGGGTAGCGGGAGCAGCCGAGACCCAGTACTTC
TRBJ1-3,once,TRBV28,-,CASRGLLDSGNTIYF,TGTGCCAGCAGGGGCCTTCTGGACTCTGGAAACACCATATATTTT
TRBJ2-7,-,TRBV10-3,TRBD1,CAIRNTGGTSSSYEQYF,TGTGCCATCAGGAATACAGGGGGCACATCGAGCTCCTACGAGCAGTACTTC
TRBJ1-4,-,TRBV7-9,TRBD1,CASSQRGRSEKLFF,TGTGCCAGCAGCCAGAGGGGGCGCAGTGAAAAACTGTTTTTT
TRBJ1-1,-,TRBV18,-,CASSTTPNTEAFF,TGTGCCAGCTCAACCACACCGAACACTGAAGCTTTCTTT
TRBJ2-7,-,TRBV28,-,CASTLDGLGYEQYF,TGTGCCAGCACCCTGGACGGCTTGGGCTACGAGCAGTACTTC
TRBJ1-2,-,TRBV11-2,TRBD1,CASSWTGGSPYGYTF,TGTGCCAGCAGTTGGACAGGGGGCTCGCCCTATGGCTACACCTTC
TRBJ2-5,-,TRBV4-2,TRBD1,CASSQNRGQGQETQYF,TGTGCCAGCAGCCAAAACCGGGGACAGGGACAAGAGACCCAGTACTTC
TRBJ2-7,-,TRBV6-6,TRBD1,CASSRQGPAYEQYF,TGTGCCAGCAGCAGACAGGGTCCTGCCTACGAGCAGTACTTC
TRBJ2-5,-,TRBV19,-,CASSIEVLGTQYF,TGTGCCAGTAGTATCGAAGTCCTGGGGACCCAGTACTTC
TRBJ1-6,-,TRBV6-5,-,CASSYSSRIHNSPLHF,TGTGCCAGCAGTTACTCCTCGCGGATTCATAATTCACCCCTCCACTTT
TRBJ2-7,-,TRBV19,-,CASSIFRQGVYEQYF,TGTGCCAGTAGTATCTTCCGTCAGGGTGTCTACGAGCAGTACTTC
TRBJ1-3,-,TRBV6-5,TRBD1,CASSTGQISGNTIYF,TGTGCCAGCAGCACGGGACAGATTTCTGGAAACACCATATATTTT
TRBJ2-7,-,TRBV10-3,TRBD1,CAISEHRGGEQYF,TGTGCCATCAGTGAACACAGGGGTGGGGAGCAGTACTTC
TRBJ2-7,-,TRBV5-1,TRBD1,CASSLAGTGTGGLILYEQYF,TGCGCCAGCAGCTTGGCCGGAACCGGGACAGGGGGTTTAATTTTATACGAGCAGTACTTC
TRBJ2-1,-,TRBV11-3,TRBD2,CASSKTSGGGWEQFF,TGTGCCAGCAGCAAAACTAGCGGGGGAGGATGGGAGCAGTTCTTC
TRBJ2-2,-,TRBV7-6,-,CASSLEGAGELFF,TGTGCCAGCAGCTTAGAGGGGGCCGGGGAGCTGTTTTTT
TRBJ2-7,-,TRBV7-9,TRBD1,CASRHGQGRTSYEQYF,TGTGCCAGCAGACATGGACAGGGCCGAACCTCCTACGAGCAGTACTTC
TRBJ2-7,-,TRBV13,TRBD1,CASSRTGTAAYEQYF,TGTGCCAGCAGCCGTACCGGGACAGCTGCCTACGAGCAGTACTTC
TRBJ1-5,-,TRBV19,-,CASSPVGMANQPQHF,TGTGCCAGTAGTCCAGTGGGGATGGCCAATCAGCCCCAGCATTTT
TRBJ2-7,-,TRBV6-6,-,CASSYPLGEQYF,TGTGCCAGCAGTTACCCGTTAGGCGAGCAGTACTTC
TRBJ2-2,-,TRBV13,-,CASSPAPPDTGELFF,TGTGCCAGCAGCCCAGCCCCCCCGGACACCGGGGAGCTGTTTTTT
TRBJ2-7,once,TRBV5-8,-,CASSSDSYEQYF,TGTGCCAGCAGCTCGGACAGCTACGAGCAGTACTTC
TRBJ1-1,-,TRBV18,-,CASSPPLLMNTEAFF,TGTGCCAGCTCACCACCCTTACTCATGAACACTGAAGCTTTCTTT
TRBJ2-5,many,TRBV6-5,-,CASNKETQYF,TGTGCCAGCAATAAGGAGACCCAGTACTTC
TRBJ1-2,-,TRBV19,-,CASSTRAQLRVHGYTF,TGTGCCAGTAGTACCAGGGCCCAACTGCGAGTACATGGCTACACCTTC
TRBJ2-7,-,TRBV9,-,CASSPRGQYF,TGTGCCAGCAGCCCCCGGGGGCAGTACTTC
TRBJ1-1,once,TRBV14,-,CASSQDRFRQEKGDTEAFF,TGTGCCAGCAGCCAAGATCGGTTTCGGCAGGAAAAAGGGGACACTGAAGCTTTCTTT
TRBJ2-7,-,TRBV7-2,-,CASSPNSYEQYF,TGTGCCAGCAGCCCAAACTCCTACGAGCAGTACTTC
TRBJ1-4,few,TRBV5-1,-,CASSLDRNEKLFF,TGCGCCAGCAGCTTGGACAGAAATGAAAAACTGTTTTTT
TRBJ2-7,-,TRBV11-3,TRBD2,CASSLRTRPYEQYF,TGTGCCAGCAGCCTTCGGACTAGGCCCTACGAGCAGTACTTC